The source of this T cell receptor beta chain is a study of T cell repertoires in ileal Crohn's disease (dated by TCRdb to the late 2010s). As for the study more broadly: Median disease duration was approximately 8.3 years, and under 40% of patients were identified as active smokers at the time of surgery. The M6 samples were biopsies of the neoterminal ileum collected during postoperative colonoscopy. Surgery was performed for a complication in all patients, with stricturing disease in roughly 60% and penetrating disease in approximately 40%. About half of the patients received postoperative therapy: eleven to twelve received thiopurines and 15 to 20 received anti-TNF agents. A Rutgeerts score above i0 was used to define endoscopic postoperative recurrence. A total of about 170 mucosal samples from about 50 patients were sequenced, with samples obtained at several locations on the surgical specimen and at postoperative endoscopy. Running in parallel with the study was a multicentre cohort set up to find predictors of early endoscopic recurrence following ileocolonic resection. The TCR repertoire was analysed in about 60 patients with Crohn's disease drawn from a prospective multicentre cohort.

The research as a whole found: Postoperative endoscopy was performed at varying times within the first year after surgery, with a median delay of around 6.7 months. A significantly higher proportion of clonal expansions was observed in active smokers at surgery than in non-smokers (25.9% vs 17.9%, p=0.02). Endoscopic recurrence was linked to a higher percentage of high-frequency clones at surgery, and recurrence occurred in every patient whose clonality exceeded 26.8% (18/57). Only a subgroup of patients, of unstated size, had mucosal CD4 and CD8 T cells sorted and sequenced. More high-frequency clones were carried by sorted CD8 T cells than by CD4 T cells, suggesting that mucosal expansions were mainly CD8.

The sample's time point, from its label and the paper: neoterminal ileum biopsy at postoperative endoscopy, about 6 months after surgery. Adults with ileal or ileocolonic Crohn's disease for whom ileocolonic resection was indicated were considered eligible. Whole ileal mucosal biopsies were stored frozen at -80°C before DNA extraction. Genomic DNA was extracted from frozen whole biopsies using a TRizol-based method and was quantified with a NanoDrop 2000 spectrophotometer. For commercial TCRB immunosequencing, around 0.5 micrograms of biopsy DNA were submitted for each sample. Adaptive Biotechnology amplified the CDR3 regions from genomic DNA with a two-step multiplex PCR designed to control amplification bias. Primers covering every V and J gene segment were used in the first PCR, while barcodes and Illumina adapters were added in the second PCR. An Illumina instrument was used to sequence the CDR3 libraries. The paper's processing steps were these. The analysis drew on both the pipelines supplied by the vendor and custom analysis of the raw data in R/Bioconductor running R version 3.3.0. Clonality, which ranges from 0 to 1, was calculated as the inverse of the normalised Shannon entropy across all productive clones. High-frequency clones were defined as the share of the repertoire taken up by the top 100 clones, keeping only clones that passed a 95% confidence test. Overlap between samples was measured with the Morisita-Horn index, while repertoire diversity was measured with the Simpson index. TCRdb limited this immuneACCESS table to in-frame rearrangements with V and J called. A share of clones is missing; checked studies link under half to unresolved V genes, and the rest is unexplained. V, J and clone size are taken as reported in that table, and D and trimming were inferred from the DNA itself. The table for this sample lists 55,000 to 65,000 clones; roughly 89% of them were counted only once. The ten largest account for about 2% of the sample.

The CDR3 sequence holds 12 residues, the cysteine and phenylalanine included. The retained sequence is limited to the CDR3, 36 bases, with the frame set at the first base. Looking up the germline V gene yields CDR1 SQVTM and CDR2 ANQGSEA. V gives up 7 bases and J gives up 0 bases, and the segment between their germline ends measures 9 bases. Of note for this clone: This receptor's antigen is unknown. The sample holds no much larger clone one base away, and base qualities are not on file.

Input material: ileal tissue. The rearranged chain carries TRBV29-1 and TRBJ1-1; TRBD1 is possibly the D segment (5 matching bases). This receptor was obtained from an adult with Crohn's disease. In nucleotide form, the sequence is TGCAGCGGCGGGGGAATGAACACTGAAGCTTTCTTT. Protein translation: CSGGGMNTEAFF. The reference TRBV29-1 and TRBJ1-1 proteins fill in what lies around the CDR3, so the full variable domain reads SAVISQKPSRDICQRGTSLTIQCQVDSQVTMMFWYRQQPGQSLTLIATANQGSEATYESGFVIDKFPISRPNLTFSTLTVSNMSPEDSSIYLCSGGGMNTEAFFGQGTRLTVV.